This entry describes one T cell receptor beta chain. This sample was included in a study of T cell responses to AZD1222 COVID-19 vaccine. Using immunoSEQ multiplex PCR, the repertoire was profiled, and TCRdb retains in-frame clones only, with some absent. The top ten hold over 0.8% of the sample, which has 150,000 to 200,000 clones, around 92% seen once. The CDR3 is 14 amino acids. V was clipped by 4 bases and J by 1 base, with 10 bases between them. The germline V gene has CDR1 SGHAT and CDR2 FQNNGV. V and J are TRBV11-2 and TRBJ1-1, with D unclear. Sequences were derived from peripheral blood, sampled on day 0 of AZD1222 vaccination. This clonotype was sampled from an adult in good health. The chain's CDR3 is CASSSFPGNTEAFF. The DNA of the CDR3 is TGTGCCAGCAGCTCTTTTCCTGGGAACACTGAAGCTTTCTTT.